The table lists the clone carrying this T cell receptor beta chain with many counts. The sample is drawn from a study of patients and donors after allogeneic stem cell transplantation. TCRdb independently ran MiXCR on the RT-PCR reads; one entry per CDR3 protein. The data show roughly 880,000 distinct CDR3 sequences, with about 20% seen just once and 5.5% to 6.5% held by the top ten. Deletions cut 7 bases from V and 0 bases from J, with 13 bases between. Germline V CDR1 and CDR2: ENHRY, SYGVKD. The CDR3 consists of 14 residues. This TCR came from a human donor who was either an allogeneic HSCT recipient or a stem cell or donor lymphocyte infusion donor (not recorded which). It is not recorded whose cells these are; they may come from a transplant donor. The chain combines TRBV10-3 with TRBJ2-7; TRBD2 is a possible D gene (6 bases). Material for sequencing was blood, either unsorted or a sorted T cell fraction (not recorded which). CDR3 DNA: TGTGCCATCACCGAGGAGGGCCTCTCCTACGAGCAGTACTTC. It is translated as CAITEEGLSYEQYF.